These T cell receptor beta chains were read from a single sample in a study of blood T cell repertoires in COVID-19. Method: immunoSEQ multiplex PCR; TCRdb's copy keeps in-frame clones and lacks some. The sample lists around 400,000 clones, 70% to 90% occurring once. Sequencing was done on a sample of peripheral blood. The receptors were gathered from a woman aged 25 to 39 with COVID-19, enrolled during active disease. The CDR3 runs from the conserved cysteine through the conserved F or W. Each record gives: CDR3 protein, CDR3 DNA, V gene, J gene, clone size, D gene. The D gene is left open where the match is weak. Some rows mark clone size as missing; the rest say once, few, many or name a class of expanded clone.

CASSWGSQETQYF,TGCGCCAGCAGCTGGGGCTCCCAAGAGACCCAGTACTTC,TRBV5-1,TRBJ2-5,NA,NA
CASSQDPSFQPQHF,TGCGCCAGCAGCCAAGATCCCTCTTTTCAGCCCCAGCATTTT,TRBV4-1,TRBJ1-5,NA,NA
CASSQGQPAGGELFF,TGCGCCAGCAGCCAAGGTCAGCCGGCGGGCGGGGAGCTGTTTTTT,TRBV4-1,TRBJ2-2,NA,NA
CASIGTSGRAIVSTDTQYF,TGTGCCAGCATCGGGACTAGCGGGAGGGCCATCGTCAGCACAGATACGCAGTATTTT,TRBV14,TRBJ2-3,NA,TRBD2
CASTRGVNYGYTF,TGTGCCAGTACCCGAGGCGTGAACTATGGCTACACCTTC,TRBV6-5,TRBJ1-2,few,NA
CAWRAGRETEAFF,TGTGCCTGGAGGGCAGGGCGAGAGACTGAAGCTTTCTTT,TRBV30,TRBJ1-1,NA,NA
CASGLGQSYNEQFF,TGTGCCAGCGGCTTGGGACAATCCTACAATGAGCAGTTCTTC,TRBV6-5,TRBJ2-1,NA,NA
CASSLATLPGLQETQYF,TGTGCCAGCAGCTTAGCGACTCTCCCGGGACTACAAGAGACCCAGTACTTC,TRBV7-9,TRBJ2-5,NA,TRBD2
CASSFAAGTSGKQQYF,TGTGCCAGCAGTTTCGCAGCCGGGACTAGCGGGAAGCAGCAGTACTTC,TRBV27,TRBJ2-7,NA,TRBD2
CASTRGLAEKLFF,TGTGCCAGTACGAGAGGCCTCGCGGAAAAACTGTTTTTT,TRBV19,TRBJ1-4,NA,NA
CASSDPGNYGYTF,TGTGCCAGCAGTGATCCCGGGAACTATGGCTACACCTTC,TRBV6-2/TRBV6-3,TRBJ1-2,NA,NA
CASRLTGSAEQFF,TGTGCCAGCAGATTGACAGGGTCGGCTGAGCAGTTCTTC,TRBV5-8,TRBJ2-1,once,TRBD1
CASSPGLGYGYTF,TGTGCCAGCAGCCCGGGACTGGGCTATGGCTACACCTTC,TRBV7-6,TRBJ1-2,NA,NA
CASRKTVPSYEQYF,TGTGCCAGCAGGAAGACAGTCCCCTCCTACGAGCAGTACTTC,TRBV6-5,TRBJ2-7,NA,NA
CASISTRDKNIQYF,TGTGCCAGCATCTCTACCAGGGACAAAAACATTCAGTACTTC,TRBV28,TRBJ2-4,NA,NA
CASSLQTGNNSPLHF,TGTGCCAGCAGTCTACAGACAGGGAATAATTCACCCCTCCACTTT,TRBV28,TRBJ1-6,NA,TRBD1
CASSLPRAASKFF,TGTGCCAGCAGTCTTCCGAGGGCTGCGTCTAAGTTCTTC,TRBV28,TRBJ2-1,NA,NA
CASRVGQGSPLHF,TGTGCCAGCAGGGTGGGACAAGGATCACCCCTCCACTTT,TRBV2,TRBJ1-6,NA,NA
CASSPLAGNYNEQFF,TGTGCCAGCAGTCCACTAGCGGGAAACTACAATGAGCAGTTCTTC,TRBV27,TRBJ2-1,many,TRBD2
CASSFLRSTDRTQYF,TGTGCCAGCAGTTTTCTAAGGTCGACGGACAGGACCCAGTACTTC,TRBV28,TRBJ2-5,NA,NA
CASSVSRDTNTGELFF,TGTGCCAGCAGCGTTTCCCGGGACACGAACACCGGGGAGCTGTTTTTT,TRBV9,TRBJ2-2,NA,NA
CASPDRGEPATNEKLFF,TGTGCCAGCCCGGACAGGGGGGAGCCTGCAACTAATGAAAAACTGTTTTTT,TRBV6-4,TRBJ1-4,NA,TRBD1
CASSLAIIGTYSYEQYF,TGTGCCAGCAGCTTGGCTATCATAGGGACATATTCCTACGAGCAGTACTTC,TRBV5-5,TRBJ2-7,NA,NA
CASSPGLVSIGELFF,TGCGCCAGCAGCCCGGGACTAGTTAGTATCGGGGAGCTGTTTTTT,TRBV10-1,TRBJ2-2,NA,TRBD2
CASRPTVDTEAFF,TGTGCCAGCAGGCCGACAGTGGACACTGAAGCTTTCTTT,TRBV6-5,TRBJ1-1,NA,NA
CASRDTGDYGYTF,TGTGCCAGCAGAGATACAGGGGATTATGGCTACACCTTC,TRBV28,TRBJ1-2,NA,TRBD1
CASSLRRERLKETQYF,TGTGCCAGCAGTTTACGGCGGGAGCGCCTTAAAGAGACCCAGTACTTC,TRBV28,TRBJ2-5,NA,TRBD2
CAWNGQVEQPQHF,TGTGCCTGGAATGGACAGGTCGAACAGCCCCAGCATTTT,TRBV30,TRBJ1-5,NA,TRBD1
CAISEPVGTSLEQYF,TGTGCCATCAGTGAACCTGTAGGGACTTCCCTCGAGCAGTACTTC,TRBV10-3,TRBJ2-7,few,NA
CASTGGSGNTIYF,TGTGCCAGCACCGGGGGGTCTGGAAACACCATATATTTT,TRBV12-3/TRBV12-4,TRBJ1-3,NA,NA
CASSRLSVNTGELFF,TGCGCCAGCAGCCGTCTTAGCGTGAACACCGGGGAGCTGTTTTTT,TRBV5-1,TRBJ2-2,NA,NA
CASSEGDRVGSDEQYF,TGTGCCAGCAGTGAAGGGGACAGGGTCGGGTCGGACGAGCAGTACTTC,TRBV6-1,TRBJ2-7,once,TRBD1
CASSLWTGGPGELFF,TGTGCCAGCAGCTTATGGACAGGGGGCCCCGGGGAGCTGTTTTTT,TRBV7-2,TRBJ2-2,NA,TRBD1
CASSRERHTNEKLFF,TGCGCCAGCAGCCGAGAAAGACATACAAATGAAAAACTGTTTTTT,TRBV4-3,TRBJ1-4,NA,NA
CASSPGQPGTPLHF,TGTGCCAGCAGCCCGGGACAGCCGGGGACACCCCTCCACTTT,TRBV28,TRBJ1-6,NA,TRBD1
CASRNPGTGDWPQHF,TGTGCCAGTAGGAACCCCGGGACAGGGGATTGGCCCCAGCATTTT,TRBV19,TRBJ1-5,few,TRBD1
CASGGQGVNEQFF,TGTGCCAGCGGAGGACAGGGAGTGAATGAGCAGTTCTTC,TRBV7-3,TRBJ2-1,NA,TRBD1